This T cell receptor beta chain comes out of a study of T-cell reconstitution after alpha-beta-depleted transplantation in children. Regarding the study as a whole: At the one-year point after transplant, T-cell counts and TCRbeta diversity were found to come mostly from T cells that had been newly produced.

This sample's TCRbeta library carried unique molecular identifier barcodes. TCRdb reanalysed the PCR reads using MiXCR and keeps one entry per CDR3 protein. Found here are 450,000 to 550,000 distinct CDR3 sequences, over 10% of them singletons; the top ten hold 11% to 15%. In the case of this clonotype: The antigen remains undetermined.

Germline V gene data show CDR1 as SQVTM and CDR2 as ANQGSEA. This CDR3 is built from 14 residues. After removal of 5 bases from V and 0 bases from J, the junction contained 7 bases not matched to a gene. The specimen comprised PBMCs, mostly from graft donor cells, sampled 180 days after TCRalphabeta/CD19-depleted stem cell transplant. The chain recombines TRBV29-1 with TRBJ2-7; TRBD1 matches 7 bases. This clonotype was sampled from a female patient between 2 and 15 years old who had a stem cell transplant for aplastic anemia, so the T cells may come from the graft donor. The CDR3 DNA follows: TGCAGCGTTTCAGACAGGGCGTCCTCCTACGAGCAGTACTTC. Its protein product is CSVSDRASSYEQYF.